This record concerns one T cell receptor beta chain sequence. Its antigen is unknown. This record comes from a study of beta chain features in type 1 diabetes. Study findings and constraints: Among patients, naive, central memory and Treg TCRB repertoires appeared more similar than among healthy donors. Shorter TCRB CDR3s, moderately but significantly so, were found in Type 1 diabetes patients in all four CD4+ subsets.

Expressed TCRB transcripts were sequenced after all isolated RNA was converted to cDNA. A few million reads were obtained on average from naive, central memory and regulatory T cell samples. Assay: immunoSEQ multiplex PCR; the TCRdb copy retains only in-frame clones and omits some. Counted here are roughly 140,000 clones, about 7.1% occurring once; the ten biggest clones make up 1.4%. The CDR3 totals 12 residues. Germline CDR1 and CDR2: MDHEN and SYDVKM. Trimming removed 4 bases from V and 11 bases from J; junction bases left unmatched: 7. The chain joins TRBV28 to TRBJ1-1; TRBD1 aligns across 7 bases. The origin of this receptor is a woman aged 25 to 39 in good health. The source material was central memory CD4+ T cells from blood. CDR3 sequence: CASSSSTGVAFF. The CDR3 DNA reads TGTGCCAGCAGTTCAAGCACAGGGGTTGCTTTCTTT. Using reference TRBV28 and TRBJ1-1 for the parts outside the CDR3, the full variable domain is DVKVTQSSRYLVKRTGEKVFLECVQDMDHENMFWYRQDPGLGLRLIYFSYDVKMKEKGDIPEGYSVSREKKERFSLILESASTNQTSMYLCASSSSTGVAFFGQGTRLTVV.